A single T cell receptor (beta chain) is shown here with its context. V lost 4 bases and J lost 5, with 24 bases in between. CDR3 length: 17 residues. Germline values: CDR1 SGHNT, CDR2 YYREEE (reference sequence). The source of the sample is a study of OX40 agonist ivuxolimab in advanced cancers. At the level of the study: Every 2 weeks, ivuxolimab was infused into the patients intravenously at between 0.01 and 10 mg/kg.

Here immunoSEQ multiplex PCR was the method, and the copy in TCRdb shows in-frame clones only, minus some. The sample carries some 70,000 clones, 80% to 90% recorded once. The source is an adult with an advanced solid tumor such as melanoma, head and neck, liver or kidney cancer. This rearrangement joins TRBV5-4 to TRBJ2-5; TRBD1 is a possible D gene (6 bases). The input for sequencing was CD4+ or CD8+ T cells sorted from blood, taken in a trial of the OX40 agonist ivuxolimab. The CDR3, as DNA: TGTGCCAGCAGCCCGAAGACCTCAGGGGTGGCGGGTGAGACCCAGTACTTC. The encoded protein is CASSPKTSGVAGETQYF.